This T cell receptor beta chain was sequenced in a study of cytomegalovirus exposure and HLA in healthy donors. CDR3 size: 13 residues. V lost 6 bases and J 10 bases, leaving 16 bases between the germline ends. Germline CDR1 is MNHEY and CDR2 is SVGAGI. The PCR had 60 Vbeta and 13 Jbeta primers. The table came from immunoSEQ multiplex PCR; TCRdb's copy has only in-frame clones and leaves some out. In the table there are under 150,000 clones, about 80% of which are singletons. The chain employs TRBV6-5 and TRBJ2-1; D possibly corresponds to TRBD2 (5 bases). This clonotype originated in a male donor in good health and CMV-seropositive. Sequencing used PBMCs. As DNA, the CDR3 is TGTGCCAGCAGCCGCACTACGCCGGGGGAGCAGTTCTTC. This sequence encodes CASSRTTPGEQFF.